These 9 T cell receptor beta chains originate from one sample sequenced in a study of blood T cell repertoires in COVID-19. Produced via immunoSEQ multiplex PCR; TCRdb's table is partial and in-frame only. The data contain 130,000 or so clones, approximately 85% of them singletons. Material for sequencing was peripheral blood. Every receptor here comes from a human donor in a cohort sampled during active COVID-19.

The V and J genes are TRBV5-4 and TRBJ1-2; 8 nucleotides line up with TRBD1. Germline lookup yields CDR1 SGHNT and CDR2 YYREEE (reference sequence). V trimming: 4 bases; J trimming: 6 bases; junction bases outside the gene matches: 11. The length of the CDR3 is 15 residues. The CDR3 DNA is TGTGCCAGCAGCACCGGACAGGGAGAGGTGGATGGCTACACCTTC. It specifies CASSTGQGEVDGYTF.

On this clone: This sample includes further DNA sequences coding for the same CDR3. The chain links TRBV4-3 to TRBJ2-5; 13 bases are shared with TRBD2. V was clipped by 0 bases and J by 5 bases; unmatched bases: 6. The CDR3 totals 17 residues. Germline CDR1 LGHNA, CDR2 YSLEER. The chain's CDR3 is CASSQERLAGGGETQYF. In DNA form, the CDR3 reads TGCGCCAGCAGCCAAGAAAGACTAGCGGGAGGAGGGGAGACCCAGTACTTC.

The chain is built from TRBV10-3 and TRBJ2-5; 13 nucleotides align to TRBD2. The length of the CDR3 is 17 residues. The germline CDR1 and CDR2 sequences are ENHRY and SYGVKD. With V trimmed by 3 bases and J by 3 bases, 7 bases remained unmatched. The CDR3 DNA is TGTGCCATCAGTGACCTCGGACTAGCGGGAGCGAAAGAGACCCAGTACTTC. Its translation: CAISDLGLAGAKETQYF.

V and J are TRBV6-4 and TRBJ2-3; D is perhaps TRBD1 (6 bases). Trimming stripped 4 bases from V and 4 bases from J, with 12 bases between. The CDR3 has 14 amino acids. CDR1 is MRHNA, CDR2 SNTAGT, per germline. CDR3 in amino acids: CASSVLQGPDTQYF. In nucleotides, the CDR3 is TGTGCCAGCAGTGTGTTACAGGGACCAGATACGCAGTATTTT.

The chain is built from TRBV6-5 and TRBJ1-2; no definite D call. CDR3 length: 12 residues. V was cut by 2 bases and J by 6 bases, with 7 bases left in between. Germline values: CDR1 MNHEY, CDR2 SVGAGI. CDR3 sequence (DNA): TGTGCCAGCAGTTACCCCCCGGATGGCTACACCTTC. This gives the protein CASSYPPDGYTF.

CDR3 region: CASSRAGGLYNEQFF. The CDR3 region has the DNA TGTGCCAGCAGCCGGGCGGGAGGGCTCTACAATGAGCAGTTCTTC. The genes are TRBV14 and TRBJ2-1; 9 bases align to TRBD2. V shed 4 bases and J 3 bases; nucleotides not matched to a gene: 4. Germline lookup yields CDR1 SGHDN and CDR2 FVKESK. The CDR3 loop spans 15 amino acids.

V is TRBV7-8 and J is TRBJ2-1, with TRBD1 matching over 11 bases. J was trimmed by 8 bases and V by 5 bases; bases with no gene match: 8. Germline V gene lookup returns CDR1 SGHVS and CDR2 FQNEAQ. The length of the CDR3 is 15 residues. This CDR3 is CASSQTDRGRDEQFF. The CDR3 region has the DNA TGTGCCAGCAGCCAAACGGACAGGGGGCGCGATGAGCAGTTCTTC.

The chain carries TRBV11-2 and TRBJ1-2; a possible D gene is TRBD1 (5 bases). With 4 bases removed from V and 6 bases from J, the gap between germline ends came to 12 bases. Per germline, CDR1 SGHAT and CDR2 FQNNGV. The CDR3 runs 13 residues. CDR3 bases: TGTGCCAGCAGCTCGAGACAGACAAATGGCTACACCTTC. The encoded protein is CASSSRQTNGYTF.

The V call is TRBV30, the J call TRBJ2-4; perhaps TRBD2 as D (5 bases). CDR1 GTSNPN and CDR2 SVGIG come from the germline V gene (reference sequence). The CDR3 extends over 14 amino acids. Trimming stripped 2 bases from V and 10 bases from J, with 18 bases between. CDR3 residues: CAWSKKRDLIIQYF. The CDR3 DNA reads as TGTGCCTGGAGTAAGAAGAGGGATTTGATAATTCAGTACTTC.